This T cell receptor (beta chain) was sequenced during a study of regulatory T cells in long-lasting Graves disease. Time point reported: newly diagnosed GD, antithyroid drugs for less than 3 months. PBMCs provided the RNA from which the TCR library was made. Arm-PCR of CDR3 regions and iRepertoire HTBI primers were used to build TCR beta libraries. TCRdb called the multiplex PCR reads again in MiXCR, with one record for every CDR3 protein. The sample has 580,000 or so distinct CDR3 sequences, roughly 15% seen once; the top ten hold about 12%. CDR1 is SGHRS, CDR2 YFSETQ, per germline. CDR3 size: 13 residues. Germline trimming cut 3 bases from V and 6 bases from J; bases unmatched to any gene: 5. This clonotype was seen repeatedly, ten times or more. These data also formed part of another study, on T cells in Graves' hyperthyroidism and ophthalmopathy.

The chain joins TRBV5-1 to TRBJ1-2; 7 nucleotides match TRBD1. The sequence was obtained from a man between 18 and 35 years old with Graves disease. This specimen was peripheral blood mononuclear cells (PBMCs), taken at new diagnosis, from a patient treated with antithyroid drugs. The CDR3 here is CASSYDRANGYTF. Written as DNA, the CDR3 is TGCGCCAGCAGCTACGACAGGGCGAATGGCTACACCTTC.